This is a list of T cell receptor beta chains from one sample in a study of T-cell reconstitution after alpha-beta-depleted transplantation in children. TCRdb recomputed calls from the PCR reads with MiXCR, one row per CDR3 protein. Of fewer than 700,000 distinct CDR3 sequences in the sample, over 10% were seen once. The sample here was PBMCs, mostly from graft donor cells, taken 360 days after TCRalphabeta/CD19-depleted stem cell transplant. The receptors stem from a male patient under 18 who had a stem cell transplant for acute myeloid leukemia, so the T cells may come from the graft donor. The CDR3 runs from the conserved cysteine through the conserved F or W. A D gene is named only where the DNA matches it firmly. Clone size is given for some rows only: seen once, a few or many times, or a class if the clone is expanded.

CDR3 protein,CDR3 DNA,J gene,D gene,CDR3 length,clone size,V gene
CASSFPEGRADTQYF,TGTGCCAGCAGTTTTCCCGAGGGAAGGGCAGATACGCAGTATTTT,TRBJ2-3,-,15,many,TRBV28
CSASTSGAPGF,TGCAGTGCTAGTACTTCCGGAGCCCCGGGTTTT,TRBJ2-3,-,11,-,TRBV20-1
CAWRGQVNTGELFF,TGTGCCTGGAGGGGCCAGGTTAACACCGGGGAGCTGTTTTTT,TRBJ2-2,-,14,few,TRBV30
CASSDQGRPNTEAFF,TGTGCCAGCAGTGATCAGGGGAGGCCGAACACTGAAGCTTTCTTT,TRBJ1-1,-,15,many,TRBV12-3/TRBV12-4
CASSFSSLAGGADTQYF,TGTGCCAGCAGCTTCTCCTCCCTAGCGGGAGGTGCAGATACGCAGTATTTT,TRBJ2-3,TRBD2,17,-,TRBV7-6
CAVRPGLASYEQYF,TGTGCCGTCCGACCGGGACTAGCGAGTTACGAGCAGTACTTC,TRBJ2-7,TRBD2,14,many,TRBV10-3
CASSGGATYEQYF,TGTGCCAGCTCCGGCGGGGCCACCTACGAGCAGTACTTC,TRBJ2-7,-,13,-,TRBV6-1
CSVVTETQYF,TGCAGCGTTGTAACTGAGACCCAGTACTTC,TRBJ2-5,-,10,-,TRBV29-1
CASSQRQGPGSETQYF,TGTGCCAGCAGCCAACGACAGGGGCCAGGGTCAGAGACCCAGTACTTC,TRBJ2-5,TRBD1,16,-,TRBV5-8
CASSPSTVEDYGYTF,TGCGCCAGCAGCCCATCGACGGTGGAGGACTATGGCTACACCTTC,TRBJ1-2,-,15,few,TRBV5-1
CASTRPNQETQYF,TGTGCCAGCACCAGACCGAACCAAGAGACCCAGTACTTC,TRBJ2-5,-,13,many,TRBV6-6
CAILTGTSGSPYF,TGTGCCATCTTAACCGGGACTAGCGGGAGCCCGTACTTC,TRBJ2-5,TRBD2,13,few,TRBV6-2/TRBV6-3
CASGRPGGFADTQYF,TGTGCCAGCGGACGACCCGGTGGTTTTGCAGATACGCAGTATTTT,TRBJ2-3,-,15,many,TRBV6-2/TRBV6-3
CASGAQYF,TGTGCCTCGGGGGCCCAGTACTTC,TRBJ2-5,-,8,many,TRBV28
CASGREPYTGELFF,TGTGCCAGCGGGCGGGAGCCTTACACCGGGGAGCTGTTTTTT,TRBJ2-2,TRBD2,14,-,TRBV12-3/TRBV12-4
CSVDRSSAGSTGELFF,TGCAGCGTTGACCGGAGTAGCGCGGGGTCCACCGGGGAGCTGTTTTTT,TRBJ2-2,-,16,few,TRBV29-1
CASSPLGGYEQYF,TGTGCCAGCTCACCACTCGGGGGCTACGAGCAGTACTTC,TRBJ2-7,-,13,many,TRBV18
CASSLGYGDRAYNEQFF,TGTGCCAGCAGCCTGGGATACGGGGACAGGGCCTACAATGAGCAGTTCTTC,TRBJ2-1,TRBD1,17,-,TRBV5-6
CASSFRAGGNTEAFF,TGTGCCAGCAGTTTCAGGGCAGGAGGGAACACTGAAGCTTTCTTT,TRBJ1-1,-,15,many,TRBV28
CATSRGDEQFF,TGTGCCACCTCGAGGGGCGATGAGCAGTTCTTC,TRBJ2-1,-,11,-,TRBV6-2/TRBV6-3
CSARYLGTSGFPYEQYF,TGCAGTGCTAGATACCTTGGGACTAGCGGGTTCCCCTACGAGCAGTACTTC,TRBJ2-7,TRBD2,17,-,TRBV20-1
CSVSGTIYNEQFF,TGCAGCGTTTCCGGGACTATTTACAATGAGCAGTTCTTC,TRBJ2-1,TRBD2,13,-,TRBV29-1
CASSPPWVGYNEQFF,TGTGCCAGCAGCCCCCCCTGGGTAGGCTACAATGAGCAGTTCTTC,TRBJ2-1,-,15,-,TRBV7-2
CASSLAGPQQETQYF,TGTGCCAGCAGCTTAGCGGGCCCCCAACAAGAGACCCAGTACTTC,TRBJ2-5,TRBD2,15,few,TRBV6-2/TRBV6-3
CASSFREQGTVGEQYF,TGCGCCAGCAGCTTTAGGGAACAGGGAACCGTTGGCGAGCAGTACTTC,TRBJ2-7,-,16,many,TRBV5-1
CASSLVTREGPRYEQYF,TGTGCCAGCAGTTTAGTTACGCGGGAGGGCCCCCGATACGAGCAGTACTTC,TRBJ2-7,TRBD2,17,few,TRBV12-3/TRBV12-4
CAISESLPTDTQYF,TGTGCCATCAGTGAGTCCTTGCCTACAGATACGCAGTATTTT,TRBJ2-3,-,14,many,TRBV10-3
CASSQQLASRTDTQYF,TGCGCCAGCAGCCAGCAACTAGCGTCCAGGACAGATACGCAGTATTTT,TRBJ2-3,TRBD2,16,many,TRBV4-3
CASSQGRLAGDEQYF,TGTGCCAGCAGCCAAGGGCGGCTAGCGGGAGACGAGCAGTACTTC,TRBJ2-7,TRBD2,15,-,TRBV7-8
CASSLALLRGNTGELFF,TGTGCCAGCAGCTTAGCACTATTAAGGGGGAACACCGGGGAGCTGTTTTTT,TRBJ2-2,-,17,few,TRBV7-6
CSVVYRYTDTQYF,TGCAGCGTTGTCTACAGGTACACAGATACGCAGTATTTT,TRBJ2-3,-,13,many,TRBV29-1
CAISAPFNTGELFF,TGTGCCATCAGTGCCCCCTTTAACACCGGGGAGCTGTTTTTT,TRBJ2-2,-,14,many,TRBV10-3
CASSPHRGGPSYNEQFF,TGTGCCAGCAGCCCCCACCGTGGCGGGCCCTCCTACAATGAGCAGTTCTTC,TRBJ2-1,-,17,many,TRBV11-3
CSAGQGVITYEQYF,TGCAGTGCGGGCCAGGGGGTTATCACCTACGAGCAGTACTTC,TRBJ2-7,TRBD1,14,-,TRBV20-1
CATSPDLQRYTF,TGTGCCACCAGCCCCGATTTACAACGCTACACCTTC,TRBJ1-2,-,12,few,TRBV24-1
CASSSAGAGVYNEQFF,TGTGCCAGCAGCTCCGCCGGGGCGGGGGTCTACAATGAGCAGTTCTTC,TRBJ2-1,TRBD2,16,-,TRBV7-6
CASSLPLGGSHEQYF,TGTGCCAGCAGCCTGCCCCTCGGGGGGAGCCACGAGCAGTACTTC,TRBJ2-7,TRBD2,15,-,TRBV7-9
CSARVPPPGLITGELFF,TGCAGTGCTAGAGTCCCTCCCCCGGGATTGATCACCGGGGAGCTGTTTTTT,TRBJ2-2,-,17,-,TRBV20-1
CASSRLAGGRTGELFF,TGTGCCAGCAGCCGACTAGCGGGAGGACGGACCGGGGAGCTGTTTTTT,TRBJ2-2,TRBD2,16,-,TRBV7-3
CASSQGQGVYEQYF,TGTGCCAGCAGCCAAGGACAGGGGGTTTACGAGCAGTACTTC,TRBJ2-7,TRBD1,14,few,TRBV3-1
CASSLPIAGGREDTQYF,TGCGCCAGCAGCTTACCCATAGCGGGGGGGCGGGAAGATACGCAGTATTTT,TRBJ2-3,TRBD2,17,-,TRBV5-1
CASSVARTSGSYEQYF,TGTGCCAGCAGCGTAGCGCGGACTAGCGGGTCCTACGAGCAGTACTTC,TRBJ2-7,TRBD2,16,once,TRBV9
CASSSQNTGELFF,TGTGCCAGCAGTTCCCAGAACACCGGGGAGCTGTTTTTT,TRBJ2-2,-,13,few,TRBV28
CSVVTLGEAEQYF,TGCAGCGTTGTTACTCTGGGGGAGGCTGAGCAGTACTTC,TRBJ2-7,-,13,-,TRBV29-1
CASSLGAGEQSYEQYF,TGTGCCAGCAGCTTGGGGGCGGGTGAACAGAGCTACGAGCAGTACTTC,TRBJ2-7,-,16,-,TRBV7-8
CASRSGNIYEQYF,TGTGCCAGCAGAAGCGGGAATATCTACGAGCAGTACTTC,TRBJ2-7,TRBD2,13,few,TRBV28
CSAPGYREGYNEQFF,TGCAGTGCTCCGGGTTATAGGGAAGGCTACAATGAGCAGTTCTTC,TRBJ2-1,-,15,many,TRBV20-1
CASSFIQGNEQFF,TGTGCCAGCAGTTTTATACAGGGGAATGAGCAGTTCTTC,TRBJ2-1,TRBD1,13,few,TRBV12-3/TRBV12-4
CSGSRPTPPYNEQFF,TGCAGTGGTAGTCGTCCAACTCCACCCTACAATGAGCAGTTCTTC,TRBJ2-1,-,15,-,TRBV20-1
CASSPPASGRALGNYNEQFF,TGTGCCAGCAGCCCCCCGGCTAGCGGGAGGGCCTTGGGGAACTACAATGAGCAGTTCTTC,TRBJ2-1,TRBD2,20,few,TRBV13
CASSPPRRGTQYF,TGTGCCAGCTCACCACCGCGCCGGGGGACCCAGTACTTC,TRBJ2-5,-,13,-,TRBV18
CASSLAPGGPPPDEFF,TGTGCCAGCAGTTTAGCGCCGGGAGGGCCCCCCCCGGACGAATTCTTC,TRBJ2-1,TRBD2,16,-,TRBV12-3/TRBV12-4
CASSQERLAAYYNEQFF,TGCGCCAGCAGCCAAGAAAGACTAGCGGCCTACTACAATGAGCAGTTCTTC,TRBJ2-1,TRBD2,17,few,TRBV4-3
CSASSHRVNQPQHF,TGCAGTGCTAGCTCACACAGAGTTAATCAGCCCCAGCATTTT,TRBJ1-5,-,14,-,TRBV20-1
CASIAGLAGGPVIGELFF,TGTGCCAGCATTGCCGGACTAGCGGGAGGGCCTGTAATCGGGGAGCTGTTTTTT,TRBJ2-2,TRBD2,18,few,TRBV28
CAISESEGSSRDTQYF,TGTGCCATCAGTGAGTCGGAGGGGTCATCTAGGGATACGCAGTATTTT,TRBJ2-3,-,16,-,TRBV10-3
CSAQVGGRAFF,TGCAGTGCACAAGTGGGGGGACGAGCTTTCTTT,TRBJ1-1,-,11,few,TRBV20-1